This TCR beta chain emerged from a study of cytomegalovirus exposure and HLA in healthy donors. Overall study findings and caveats: A later analysis showed TCR association rates differing by HLA locus, peaking at DRB1 and lowest at HLA-C.

Of note for this clone: The antigen is undetermined.

CDR3 length: 15 amino acids. Germline V lookup: CDR1 SGHVS, CDR2 FQNEAQ. The ends lost 6 bases at V and 6 bases at J; junction bases unmatched: 9. PCR amplification relied on 60 Vbeta primers (plus 13 Jbeta primers). Data came from immunoSEQ multiplex PCR; TCRdb stores just in-frame clones and leaves some out. Among roughly 110,000 clones, around 75% were seen once, and the ten largest hold 2.5% to 3%. Nominally healthy donors were sampled, though unrecorded immune exposures were likely. The clonotype comes from a female donor in good health and CMV-seronegative. Source material: PBMCs. The gene calls are TRBV7-8 and TRBJ1-5, with TRBD1 matching 9 bases. The CDR3 region is CASRQDRGRVQPQHF. CDR3 coding DNA: TGTGCCAGCAGACAGGACAGGGGAAGGGTTCAGCCCCAGCATTTT. The full variable domain, completed using reference TRBV7-8 and TRBJ1-5, is GAGVSQSPRYKVAKRGQDVALRCDPISGHVSLFWYQQALGQGPEFLTYFQNEAQLDKSGLPSDRFFAERPEGSVSTLKIQRTQQEDSAVYLCASRQDRGRVQPQHFGDGTRLSIL.